These 30 T cell receptor beta chains were sequenced from one sample in a study of OX40 agonist ivuxolimab in advanced cancers. TCRdb keeps only in-frame clones here, not all; method: immunoSEQ multiplex PCR. The sample holds about 34,000 clones, roughly nine tenths seen once. This specimen was CD4+ or CD8+ T cells sorted from blood, taken in a trial of the OX40 agonist ivuxolimab. The receptor set was obtained from an adult with an advanced solid tumor such as melanoma, head and neck, liver or kidney cancer.

CDR3 loop: CASSTTRRETQYF. DNA of the CDR3: TGTGCCAGCAGCACCACTAGAAGGGAGACCCAGTACTTC. The chain recombines TRBV7-8 with TRBJ2-5; TRBD2 is a possible D gene (5 bases). In germline, CDR1 is SGHVS, CDR2 FQNEAQ. The V end lost 5 bases, the J end lost 5 bases, and 12 bases lay between the germline ends. CDR3 length: 13 amino acids.

The count of this clone is one. The CDR3, as DNA: TGCGCCAGCAGTGAAACGGGGGGCAACTCACCCCTCCACTTT. Its translation is CASSETGGNSPLHF. The chain is built from TRBV10-2 and TRBJ1-6; D is perhaps TRBD1 (6 bases). The germline V and J ends were trimmed by 3 bases and 10 bases, with 13 bases remaining between them. The germline V gene has CDR1 WSHSY and CDR2 SAAADI. The CDR3 covers 14 residues.

The V call is TRBV5-1, the J call TRBJ2-2; maybe TRBD2 (5 bases). CDR1 is SGHRS, CDR2 YFSETQ, per germline. CDR3 size: 17 residues. Trimming took 0 bases from V and 0 from J, leaving 12 bases between them. CDR3 DNA sequence: TGCGCCAGCAGCTTGGCCCCAACCGGGGCGAACACCGGGGAGCTGTTTTTT. Amino acid sequence: CASSLAPTGANTGELFF.

The chain employs TRBV4-2 and TRBJ2-2; D call uncertain. Trimming shortened V by 0 bases and J by 6 bases, and 11 bases separated the two germline ends. This CDR3 is built from 15 residues. Germline lookup yields CDR1 LGHNA and CDR2 YNFKEQ. The CDR3 DNA sequence: TGTGCCAGCAGCCAAGATCCGGTTCTGGCCGGGGAGCTGTTTTTT. This codes for CASSQDPVLAGELFF.

The chain recombines TRBV19 with TRBJ2-5; 11 bases fit TRBD1. Germline CDR1 LNHDA, CDR2 SQIVND (reference sequence). The CDR3 sequence is 15 residues long. V lost 5 bases and J lost 5; bases outside the gene matches: 7. In DNA, the CDR3 is TGTGCCAGTAGTTCCGGACAGGGGGCTGGGGAGACCCAGTACTTC. The encoded protein is CASSSGQGAGETQYF.

The chain recombines TRBV2 with TRBJ1-5, with TRBD1 as a possible D gene (6 bases). This CDR3 has 14 residues. V lost 4 bases, J lost 4 bases, and 11 bases lay in between. In germline, CDR1 is SNHLY, CDR2 FYNNEI. In DNA, the CDR3 is TGTGCCAGCAGTGCAGACAGGAGTAATCAGCCCCAGCATTTT. Amino acid sequence: CASSADRSNQPQHF. Based on the CDR3 plus reference TRBV2 and TRBJ1-5, the full variable domain is EPEVTQTPSHQVTQMGQEVILRCVPISNHLYFYWYRQILGQKVEFLVSFYNNEISEKSEIFDDQFSVERPDGSNFTLKIRSTKLEDSAMYFCASSADRSNQPQHFGDGTRLSIL.

The CDR3 protein is CATSRDRPFTGSIQYF. The CDR3 DNA reads as TGTGCCACCAGCAGAGATCGGCCGTTTACAGGATCAATTCAGTACTTC. The rearrangement joins TRBV15 to TRBJ2-4, with a possible D match to TRBD1 (5 bases). Deletions cut 0 bases from V and 10 bases from J, with 19 bases between. The CDR3 sequence is 16 residues long. Germline V gene sequence: CDR1 LNHNV, CDR2 YYDKDF (reference sequence).

This clone was seen a handful of times. The rearrangement joins TRBV4-1 to TRBJ2-7; 7 bases match TRBD2. The CDR3 runs to 16 residues. From germline, CDR1 is MGHRA and CDR2 YSYEKL. J gave up 3 bases and V 2 bases, and 10 bases lay outside the gene matches. The CDR3, as DNA: TGCGCCAGCAGCCAACTTATACCGGGACTAAACTACGAGCAGTACTTC. It specifies CASSQLIPGLNYEQYF.

V gene TRBV2 combines with J gene TRBJ2-1; 7 bases are a match to TRBD2. The CDR3 covers 15 residues. The ends lost 1 base at V and 4 bases at J; junction bases unmatched: 4. In germline, CDR1 is SNHLY, CDR2 FYNNEI. The CDR3 region has the DNA TGTGCCAGCAGTGAAGAAGCGGGAAGATACAATGAGCAGTTCTTC. It is translated as CASSEEAGRYNEQFF.

This clone was seen just once. The chain joins TRBV4-1 to TRBJ2-7; 7 positions match TRBD1. The CDR3 contains 15 residues. The V gene end was trimmed by 4 bases and the J gene end by 2 bases; junction bases not matched to a gene: 8. Germline-derived CDR1 and CDR2 are MGHRA and YSYEKL. The CDR3 nucleotides are TGCGCCAGCAGCCGGGACGACAGGGCCACCTACGAGCAGTACTTC. Protein sequence: CASSRDDRATYEQYF.

The genes are TRBV30 and TRBJ2-2; the D gene is possibly TRBD2 (6 bases). Germline CDR1 is GTSNPN and CDR2 is SVGIG (reference sequence). V was trimmed by 2 bases and J by 7 bases, leaving 14 bases between them. This CDR3 is built from 14 residues. In DNA, the CDR3 is TGTGCCTGGAGTTTGGGGGAGGCGTTCGGGGAGCTGTTTTTT. Its translation: CAWSLGEAFGELFF.

The genes are TRBV2 and TRBJ2-2, with D possibly TRBD2 on 6 matching bases. Germline-derived CDR1 and CDR2 are SNHLY and FYNNEI. The V end was cut by 6 bases, the J end by 1 base, with 12 bases between. The CDR3 has 15 residues. CDR3 sequence: CASSKDGRNTGELFF. The CDR3 DNA reads TGTGCCAGCAGCAAGGACGGGAGGAACACCGGGGAGCTGTTTTTT.

V usage is TRBV6-5 and J usage is TRBJ2-5, with D perhaps being TRBD1 or TRBD2 (6 bases each). This CDR3 comprises 13 residues. Per germline, CDR1 MNHEY and CDR2 SVGAGI. V shed 8 bases and J shed 1 base, with 11 bases lying between them. DNA for the CDR3: TGTGCCAGCCGAGAGGGGGGCCAAGAGACCCAGTACTTC. Translated, it gives CASREGGQETQYF.

V gene TRBV7-9 combines with J gene TRBJ1-1, with 8 positions matching TRBD1. Germline CDR1 is SEHNR and CDR2 is FQNEAQ (reference sequence). CDR3 length: 16 amino acids. Trimming at V came to 5 bases and at J to 1 base, leaving 9 bases not matched to a gene. The CDR3 nucleotides are TGTGCCAGCAGCCAGGGGGCAGGGTTGACGAACACTGAAGCTTTCTTT. As protein: CASSQGAGLTNTEAFF.

This CDR3 is CASKQGLWEQYF. The CDR3 coding sequence is TGTGCCAGCAAACAGGGGCTATGGGAGCAGTACTTC. The chain carries TRBV28 and TRBJ2-7, with 7 bases aligning to TRBD1. With V trimmed by 7 bases and J by 7 bases, 7 bases remained unmatched. Looked up from germline, CDR1 is MDHEN and CDR2 is SYDVKM. This CDR3 is built from 12 residues. Looking up the rest from reference TRBV28 and TRBJ2-7 gives the full variable domain: DVKVTQSSRYLVKRTGEKVFLECVQDMDHENMFWYRQDPGLGLRLIYFSYDVKMKEKGDIPEGYSVSREKKERFSLILESASTNQTSMYLCASKQGLWEQYFGPGTRLTVT.

The rearrangement joins TRBV7-4 to TRBJ2-1; 12 bases fit TRBD2. The V and J ends lost 10 bases and 4 bases, in that order; junction bases with no gene match: 20. This CDR3 is built from 19 residues. Per germline, CDR1 SGHVT and CDR2 SQSDAQ. For the CDR3, the DNA is TGTGCCACACAGAATTACTACCTAGCGGGAGGGCCGTATTACAATGAGCAGTTCTTC. Translation gives CATQNYYLAGGPYYNEQFF.

The rearrangement links TRBV27 to TRBJ2-7, with D possibly TRBD2 on 5 matching bases. The V and J ends lost 7 bases and 8 bases respectively, with 21 bases between them. This CDR3 region has 14 residues. Germline V gives CDR1 MNHEY, CDR2 SMNVEV (reference sequence). CDR3 amino acids: CASKINPPAAQQYF. CDR3 nucleotide sequence: TGTGCCAGCAAAATAAACCCCCCAGCGGCACAGCAGTACTTC.

This rearrangement joins TRBV2 to TRBJ1-3, with no clear D. V lost 1 base and J 0 bases, leaving 13 bases between the germline ends. The CDR3 length is 17 residues. Germline V gene lookup returns CDR1 SNHLY and CDR2 FYNNEI. The CDR3 region has the DNA TGTGCCAGCAGTGAAGGTTCGAACTTTAACTCTGGAAACACCATATATTTT. It translates to CASSEGSNFNSGNTIYF.

The chain is built from TRBV10-2 and TRBJ2-5; no reliable D call. Trimming removed 3 bases from V and 3 bases from J, with 8 bases in between. Germline V gives CDR1 WSHSY, CDR2 SAAADI. This CDR3 is built from 13 residues. The CDR3 loop is CASSDSKEETQYF. CDR3 bases: TGCGCCAGCAGTGATAGTAAGGAAGAGACCCAGTACTTC.

The chain joins TRBV6-1 to TRBJ1-2; D ambiguous. The V gene lost 6 bases and the J gene lost 0 bases, with 8 bases spanning the gap. CDR3 length equals 13 residues. CDR1 is MNHNS and CDR2 is SASEGT in the germline V gene. This CDR3 reads CASRGTANYGYTF. The CDR3 region has the DNA TGTGCCAGCAGAGGAACAGCTAACTATGGCTACACCTTC.

This clone has just a few counts. The chain is built from TRBV7-2 and TRBJ2-1; 12 bases line up with TRBD2. The CDR3 sequence is 19 residues long. V trimming: 2 bases; J trimming: 8 bases; junction bases outside the gene matches: 16. Germline V gene lookup returns CDR1 SGHTA and CDR2 FQGNSA. The DNA of the CDR3 is TGTGCCAGCAGCTTAACTGTGGCTAGCGGGAGGGCCGGTGAAGATGAGCAGTTCTTC. Translation gives CASSLTVASGRAGEDEQFF.

The chain has TRBV5-1 and TRBJ1-1, with TRBD1 matching over 8 bases. The trim removed 2 bases at V and 0 bases at J, leaving 6 bases unmatched. The CDR3 runs 16 residues. Looked up from germline, CDR1 is SGHRS and CDR2 is YFSETQ. CDR3 nucleotide sequence: TGCGCCAGCAGCTTACAGACAGGGGTAATGAACACTGAAGCTTTCTTT. It encodes CASSLQTGVMNTEAFF.

The chain links TRBV6-4 to TRBJ1-5, with D possibly TRBD1 on 5 matching bases. Trimming cost V 4 bases and J 7 bases, with 11 bases left between them. The CDR3 is 13 residues long. In germline, CDR1 is MRHNA, CDR2 SNTAGT. CDR3 DNA sequence: TGTGCCAGCAGTGGGGGGTCGGAACAGCCCCAGCATTTT. Translating gives CASSGGSEQPQHF.

About this clone: At one of its ends the junction is not consistent with the germline gene, which may arise from a read error. The CDR3, as DNA: TGTGCTAGCAGCTTAGCGTCCAACTCTGGAAACACCATATATTTT. It specifies CASSLASNSGNTIYF. The chain links TRBV7-7 to TRBJ1-3; no clear D. This CDR3 has 15 residues. The germline V gene has CDR1 SSHAT and CDR2 FNYEAQ (reference sequence).

This clone has more than one count but fewer than ten. This chain uses TRBV7-9 with TRBJ2-2; D may be TRBD2 (6 bases). Trimming shortened V by 5 bases and J by 2 bases, and 18 bases separated the two germline ends. The V gene's germline CDR1 is SEHNR and CDR2 FQNEAQ (reference sequence). There are 17 residues in the CDR3. The CDR3 protein is CASSLHRAGRNTGELFF. The CDR3 region has the DNA TGTGCCAGCAGCCTCCACCGGGCGGGGAGAAACACCGGGGAGCTGTTTTTT.

J is TRBJ1-3 and V is TRBV6-1; D possibly corresponds to TRBD1 (5 bases). This CDR3 is built from 15 residues. Germline V lookup: CDR1 MNHNS, CDR2 SASEGT. V lost 8 bases and J lost 0, with 14 bases in between. The CDR3 protein is CASGLGAYSGNTIYF. The CDR3 region has the DNA TGTGCCAGCGGACTAGGGGCTTACTCTGGAAACACCATATATTTT.

Note on this clone: The junction departs from germline at one end; a sequencing error may be responsible. The chain links TRBV11-3 to TRBJ1-3; 7 bases match TRBD1. Germline assignment: CDR1 SGHNT and CDR2 YENEEA. This CDR3 is 15 amino acids long. As DNA, the CDR3 is TGTGCCAGCAGCATAGACAGGGTCTCTGGAAACACCATATATTTT. Its protein product is CASSIDRVSGNTIYF.

The CDR3 DNA sequence: TGTGCCAGTAGTATACTCGGAGGGTGGGTGGAAGCTTTCTTT. Translation gives CASSILGGWVEAFF. The chain links TRBV19 to TRBJ1-1, with D unclear. Trimming removed 2 bases at V and 8 bases at J, with 15 bases between. The CDR3 extends over 14 amino acids. Germline V gene data show CDR1 as LNHDA and CDR2 as SQIVND (reference sequence).

The rearrangement links TRBV18 to TRBJ2-2; tentatively, D is TRBD2 (5 bases). Germline-derived CDR1 and CDR2 are KGHSH and LQKENI. The CDR3 length is 12 residues. Trimming removed 9 bases at V and 3 bases at J, with 8 bases between. CDR3 region: CASHGDTGELFF. The CDR3 bases are TGTGCCAGTCACGGGGACACCGGGGAGCTGTTTTTT. Full variable domain (rest looked up from reference TRBV18 and TRBJ2-2): NAGVMQNPRHLVRRRGQEARLRCSPMKGHSHVYWYRQLPEEGLKFMVYLQKENIIDESGMPKERFSAEFPKEGPSILRIQQVVRGDSAAYFCASHGDTGELFFGEGSRLTVL.

The chain couples TRBV19 to TRBJ2-7, with 7 bases fitting TRBD2. Germline assignment: CDR1 LNHDA and CDR2 SQIVND (reference sequence). This CDR3 contains 13 residues. V dropped 5 bases and J dropped 3; count of bases not matched to a gene: 4. The CDR3 DNA reads TGTGCCAGTAGTTGGGGACTATACTACGAGCAGTACTTC. Protein sequence: CASSWGLYYEQYF.